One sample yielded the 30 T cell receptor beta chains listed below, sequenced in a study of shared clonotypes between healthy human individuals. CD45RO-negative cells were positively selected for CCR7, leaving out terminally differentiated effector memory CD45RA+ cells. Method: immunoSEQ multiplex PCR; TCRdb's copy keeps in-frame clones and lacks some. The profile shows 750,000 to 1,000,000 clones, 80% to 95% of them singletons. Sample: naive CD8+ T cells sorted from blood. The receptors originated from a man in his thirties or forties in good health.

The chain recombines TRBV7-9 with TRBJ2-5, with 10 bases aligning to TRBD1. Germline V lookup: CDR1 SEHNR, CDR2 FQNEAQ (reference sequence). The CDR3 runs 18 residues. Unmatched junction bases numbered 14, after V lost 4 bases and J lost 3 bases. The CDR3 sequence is CASSSPPWTGGQEETQYF. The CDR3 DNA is TGTGCCAGCAGCTCACCCCCATGGACAGGGGGGCAGGAAGAGACCCAGTACTTC.

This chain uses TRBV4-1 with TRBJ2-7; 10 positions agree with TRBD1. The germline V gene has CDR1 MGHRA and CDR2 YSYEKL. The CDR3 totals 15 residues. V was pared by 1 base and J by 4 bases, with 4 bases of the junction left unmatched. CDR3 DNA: TGCGCCAGCAGCCAAGGGGACAGGGGCGTTTACGAGCAGTACTTC. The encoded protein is CASSQGDRGVYEQYF.

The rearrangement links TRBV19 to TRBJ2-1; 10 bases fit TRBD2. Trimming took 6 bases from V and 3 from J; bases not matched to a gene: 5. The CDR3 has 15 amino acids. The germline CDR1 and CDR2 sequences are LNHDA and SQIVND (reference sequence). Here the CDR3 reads CASRVTSGDYNEQFF. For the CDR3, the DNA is TGTGCCAGTAGGGTTACTAGCGGGGACTACAATGAGCAGTTCTTC.

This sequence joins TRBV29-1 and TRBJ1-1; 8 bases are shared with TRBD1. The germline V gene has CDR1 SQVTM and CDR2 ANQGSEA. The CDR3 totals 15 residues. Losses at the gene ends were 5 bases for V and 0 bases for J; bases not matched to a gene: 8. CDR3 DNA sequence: TGCAGCGTTTCCACAGGGGGGACCTTGAACACTGAAGCTTTCTTT. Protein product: CSVSTGGTLNTEAFF.

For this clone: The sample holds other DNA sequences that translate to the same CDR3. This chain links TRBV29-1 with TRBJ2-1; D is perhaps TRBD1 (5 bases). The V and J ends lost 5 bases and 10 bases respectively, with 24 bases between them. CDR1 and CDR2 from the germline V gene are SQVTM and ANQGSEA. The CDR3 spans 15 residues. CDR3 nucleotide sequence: TGCAGCGTTACAGGCCAGGGTGGGGTTTTGGGGGAGCAGTTCTTC. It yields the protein CSVTGQGGVLGEQFF.

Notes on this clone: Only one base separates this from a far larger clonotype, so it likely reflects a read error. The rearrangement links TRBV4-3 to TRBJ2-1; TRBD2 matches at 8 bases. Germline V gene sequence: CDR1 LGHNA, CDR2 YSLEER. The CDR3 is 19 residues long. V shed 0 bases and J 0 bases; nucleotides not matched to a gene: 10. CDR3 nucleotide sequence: TGCGCCAGCAGCCAAGATCGAGGAAACAGCGGGAGCTCCTACAATGAGCAGTTCTTC. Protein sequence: CASSQDRGNSGSSYNEQFF.

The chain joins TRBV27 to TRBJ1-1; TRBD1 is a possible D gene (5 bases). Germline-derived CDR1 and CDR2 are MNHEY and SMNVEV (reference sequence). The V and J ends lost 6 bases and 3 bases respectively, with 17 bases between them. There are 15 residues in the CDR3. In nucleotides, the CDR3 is TGTGCCAGCAGCCCATTGGGGGGGTCCGACACTGAAGCTTTCTTT. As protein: CASSPLGGSDTEAFF.

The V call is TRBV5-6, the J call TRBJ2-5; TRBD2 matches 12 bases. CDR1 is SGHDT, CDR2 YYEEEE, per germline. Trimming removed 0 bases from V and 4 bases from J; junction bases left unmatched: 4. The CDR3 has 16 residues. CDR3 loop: CASSLGLAGVGETQYF. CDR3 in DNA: TGTGCCAGCAGCTTGGGACTAGCGGGAGTAGGAGAGACCCAGTACTTC. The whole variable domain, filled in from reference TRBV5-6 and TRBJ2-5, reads DAGVTQSPTHLIKTRGQQVTLRCSPKSGHDTVSWYQQALGQGPQFIFQYYEEEERQRGNFPDRFSGHQFPNYSSELNVNALLLGDSALYLCASSLGLAGVGETQYFGPGTRLLVL.

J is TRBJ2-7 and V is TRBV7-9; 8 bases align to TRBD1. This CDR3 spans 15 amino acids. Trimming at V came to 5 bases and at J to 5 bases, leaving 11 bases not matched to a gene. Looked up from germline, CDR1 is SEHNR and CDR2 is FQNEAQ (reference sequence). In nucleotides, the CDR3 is TGTGCCAGCAGCCCAGAGGCAGGGGGCTACGACGAGCAGTACTTC. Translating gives CASSPEAGGYDEQYF.

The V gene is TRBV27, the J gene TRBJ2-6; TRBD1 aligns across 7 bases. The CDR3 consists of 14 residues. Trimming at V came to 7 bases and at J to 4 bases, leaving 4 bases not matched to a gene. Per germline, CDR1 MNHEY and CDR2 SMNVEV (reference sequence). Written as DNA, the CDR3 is TGTGCCAGCACACAGGGGCCCGGGGCCAACGTCCTGACTTTC. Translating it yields CASTQGPGANVLTF.

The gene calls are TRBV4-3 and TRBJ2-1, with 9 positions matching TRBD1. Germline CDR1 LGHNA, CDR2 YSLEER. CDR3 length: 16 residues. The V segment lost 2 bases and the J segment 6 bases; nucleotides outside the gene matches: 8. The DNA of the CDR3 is TGCGCCAGCAGCCAAACGCTCGGGACAGGGCCCAATGAGCAGTTCTTC. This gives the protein CASSQTLGTGPNEQFF.

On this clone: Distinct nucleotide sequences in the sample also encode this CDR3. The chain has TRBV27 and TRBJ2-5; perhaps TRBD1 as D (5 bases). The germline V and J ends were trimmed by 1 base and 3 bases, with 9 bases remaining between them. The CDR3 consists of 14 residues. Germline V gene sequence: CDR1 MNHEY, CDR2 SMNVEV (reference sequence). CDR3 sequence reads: CASSLLGAEETQYF. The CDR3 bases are TGTGCCAGCAGTTTATTAGGGGCGGAAGAGACCCAGTACTTC.

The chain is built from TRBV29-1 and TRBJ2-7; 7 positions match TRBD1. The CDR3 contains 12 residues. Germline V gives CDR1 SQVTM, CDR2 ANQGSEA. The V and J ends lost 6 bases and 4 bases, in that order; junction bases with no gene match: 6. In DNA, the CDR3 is TGCAGCGTGACAGGGATAGGGTACGAGCAGTACTTC. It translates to CSVTGIGYEQYF.

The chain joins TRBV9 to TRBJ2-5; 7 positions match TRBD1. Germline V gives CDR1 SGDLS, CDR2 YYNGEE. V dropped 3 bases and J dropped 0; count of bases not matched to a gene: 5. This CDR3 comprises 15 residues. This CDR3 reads CASSEGAGYQETQYF. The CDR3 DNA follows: TGTGCCAGCAGCGAGGGGGCAGGGTACCAAGAGACCCAGTACTTC.

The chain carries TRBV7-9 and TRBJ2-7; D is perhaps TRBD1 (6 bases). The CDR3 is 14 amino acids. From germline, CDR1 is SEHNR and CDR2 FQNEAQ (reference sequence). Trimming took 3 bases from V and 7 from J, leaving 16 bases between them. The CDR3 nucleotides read TGTGCCAGCAGCTTTCTCGAAACAGGGAATGAGCAGTACTTC. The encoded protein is CASSFLETGNEQYF.

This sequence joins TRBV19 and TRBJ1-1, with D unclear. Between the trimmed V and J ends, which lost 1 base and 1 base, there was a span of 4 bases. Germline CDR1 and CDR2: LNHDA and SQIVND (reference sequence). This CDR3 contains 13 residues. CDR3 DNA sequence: TGTGCCAGTAGTATAGTTTGGAACACTGAAGCTTTCTTT. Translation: CASSIVWNTEAFF. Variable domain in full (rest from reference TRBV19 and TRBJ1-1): DGGITQSPKYLFRKEGQNVTLSCEQNLNHDAMYWYRQDPGQGLRLIYYSQIVNDFQKGDIAEGYSVSREKKESFPLTVTSAQKNPTAFYLCASSIVWNTEAFFGQGTRLTVV.

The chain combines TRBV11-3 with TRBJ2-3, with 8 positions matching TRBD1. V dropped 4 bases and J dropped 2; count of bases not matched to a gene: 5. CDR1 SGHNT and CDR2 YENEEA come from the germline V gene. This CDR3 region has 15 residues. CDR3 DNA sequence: TGTGCCAGCAGCTCCCGGACAGGGATCACAGATACGCAGTATTTT. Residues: CASSSRTGITDTQYF.

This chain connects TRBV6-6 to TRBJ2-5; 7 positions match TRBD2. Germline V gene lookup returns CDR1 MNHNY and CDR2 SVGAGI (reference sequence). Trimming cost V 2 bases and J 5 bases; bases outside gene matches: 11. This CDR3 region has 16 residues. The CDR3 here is CASSYRATSLDETQYF. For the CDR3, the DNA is TGTGCCAGCAGTTACAGGGCGACTAGCCTAGATGAGACCCAGTACTTC.

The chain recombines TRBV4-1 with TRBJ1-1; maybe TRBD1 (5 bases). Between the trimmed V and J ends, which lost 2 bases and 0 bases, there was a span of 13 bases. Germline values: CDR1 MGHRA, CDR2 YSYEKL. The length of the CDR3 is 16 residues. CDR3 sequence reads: CASSQQSGRLNTEAFF. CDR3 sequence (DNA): TGCGCCAGCAGCCAACAATCGGGACGTTTGAACACTGAAGCTTTCTTT.

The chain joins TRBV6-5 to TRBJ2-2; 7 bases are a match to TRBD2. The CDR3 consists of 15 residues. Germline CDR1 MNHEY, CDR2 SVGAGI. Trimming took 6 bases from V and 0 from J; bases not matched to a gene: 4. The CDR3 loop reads CASRTGTTNTGELFF. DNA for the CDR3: TGTGCCAGCAGGACCGGGACTACGAACACCGGGGAGCTGTTTTTT.

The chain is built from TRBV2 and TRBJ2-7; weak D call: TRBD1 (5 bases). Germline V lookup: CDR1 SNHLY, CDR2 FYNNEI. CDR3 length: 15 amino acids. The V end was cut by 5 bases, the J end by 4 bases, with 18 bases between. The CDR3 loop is CASSNPQGRPYEQYF. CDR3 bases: TGTGCCAGCAGTAACCCGCAGGGAAGACCTTACGAGCAGTACTTC.

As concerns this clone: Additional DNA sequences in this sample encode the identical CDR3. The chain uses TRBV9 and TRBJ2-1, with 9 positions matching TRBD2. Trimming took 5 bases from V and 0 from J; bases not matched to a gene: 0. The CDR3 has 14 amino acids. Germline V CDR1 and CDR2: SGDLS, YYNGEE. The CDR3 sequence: CASSSGSSYNEQFF. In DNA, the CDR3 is TGTGCCAGCAGTAGCGGGAGCTCCTACAATGAGCAGTTCTTC.

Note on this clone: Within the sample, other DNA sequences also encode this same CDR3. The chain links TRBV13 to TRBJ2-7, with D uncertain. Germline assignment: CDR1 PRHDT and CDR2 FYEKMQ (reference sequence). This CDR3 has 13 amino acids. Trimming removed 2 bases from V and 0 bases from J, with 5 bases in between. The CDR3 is CASSLSGSYEQYF. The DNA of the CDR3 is TGTGCCAGCAGCTTATCAGGCTCCTACGAGCAGTACTTC.

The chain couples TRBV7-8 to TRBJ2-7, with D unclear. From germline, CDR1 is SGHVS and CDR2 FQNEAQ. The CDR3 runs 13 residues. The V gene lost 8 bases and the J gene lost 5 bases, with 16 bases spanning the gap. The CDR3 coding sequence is TGTGCCAGCTGGGCGCCTGATGTCCACGAGCAGTACTTC. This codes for CASWAPDVHEQYF. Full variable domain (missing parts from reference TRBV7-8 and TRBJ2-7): GAGVSQSPRYKVAKRGQDVALRCDPISGHVSLFWYQQALGQGPEFLTYFQNEAQLDKSGLPSDRFFAERPEGSVSTLKIQRTQQEDSAVYLCASWAPDVHEQYFGPGTRLTVT.

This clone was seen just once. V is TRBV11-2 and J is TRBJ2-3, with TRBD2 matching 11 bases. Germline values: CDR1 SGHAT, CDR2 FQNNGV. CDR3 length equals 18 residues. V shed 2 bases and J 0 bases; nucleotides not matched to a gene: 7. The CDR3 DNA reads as TGTGCCAGCAGCTTACCTGCTAGCGGGGGGACTAGCACAGATACGCAGTATTTT. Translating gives CASSLPASGGTSTDTQYF.

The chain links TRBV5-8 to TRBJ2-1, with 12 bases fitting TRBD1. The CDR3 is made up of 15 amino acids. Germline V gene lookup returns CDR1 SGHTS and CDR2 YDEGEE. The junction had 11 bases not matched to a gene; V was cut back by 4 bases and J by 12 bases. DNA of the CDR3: TGTGCCAGCAGCCTCCGGGACAGGGGGCTGGTGGGGCAGTTCTTC. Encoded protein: CASSLRDRGLVGQFF.

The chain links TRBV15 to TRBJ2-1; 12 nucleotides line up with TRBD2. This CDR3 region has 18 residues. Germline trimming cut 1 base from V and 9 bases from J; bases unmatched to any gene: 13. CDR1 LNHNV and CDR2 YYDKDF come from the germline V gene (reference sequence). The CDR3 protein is CATSRVRTSGRPRGEQFF. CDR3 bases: TGTGCCACCAGCAGAGTCCGAACTAGCGGGAGGCCGAGGGGTGAGCAGTTCTTC. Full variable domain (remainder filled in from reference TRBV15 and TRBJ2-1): DAMVIQNPRYQVTQFGKPVTLSCSQTLNHNVMYWYQQKSSQAPKLLFHYYDKDFNNEADTPDNFQSRRPNTSFCFLDIRSPGLGDTAMYLCATSRVRTSGRPRGEQFFGPGTRLTVL.

CDR3 sequence reads: CASSPRARPTNTGELFF. In nucleotides, the CDR3 is TGTGCCAGCTCACCCCGGGCAAGGCCCACGAACACCGGGGAGCTGTTTTTT. The chain uses TRBV18 and TRBJ2-2; D is ambiguous. Germline lookup yields CDR1 KGHSH and CDR2 LQKENI. The V and J ends lost 3 bases and 0 bases respectively, with 14 bases between them. This CDR3 region has 17 residues.

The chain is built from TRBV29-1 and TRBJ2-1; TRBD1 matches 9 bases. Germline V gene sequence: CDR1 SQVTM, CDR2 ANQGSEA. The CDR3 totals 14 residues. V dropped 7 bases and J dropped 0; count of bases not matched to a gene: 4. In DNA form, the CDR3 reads TGCAGCGGGGGGGACAGGGTCTCCTACAATGAGCAGTTCTTC. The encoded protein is CSGGDRVSYNEQFF.

The CDR3 spells CASSSSAVTYEQYF. The CDR3 region has the DNA TGTGCCAGCAGCTCATCCGCCGTCACCTACGAGCAGTACTTC. This sequence joins TRBV7-9 and TRBJ2-7; D unresolved. CDR3 length: 14 amino acids. In germline, CDR1 is SEHNR, CDR2 FQNEAQ (reference sequence). The V end was cut by 4 bases, the J end by 2 bases, with 12 bases between.